In this sample, the clone carrying this TCR beta chain turned up once. Original processing methods: Reference gene primer amplification gave estimated nucleated cell counts. This table comes from immunoSEQ multiplex PCR, and its TCRdb copy is limited to in-frame clones, with some not included. The DNA was the basis for D and trimming; V, J and clone size are from that table. The repertoire consists of 390,000 or so clones, with approximately 89% occurring once and the leading ten covering more than 9%. This sample was included in a study of blood T cell repertoires in COVID-19. Study at large: Whether acute or convalescent, the COVID-19 samples came from the United States, Italy and Spain. Sources were T cells, B-cell-depleted T cells, or PBMCs; the material itself was cDNA or gDNA.

The CDR3 totals 15 residues. Germline V gene data show CDR1 as MRHNA and CDR2 as SNTAGT. V was shortened by 2 bases and J by 8 bases, with 16 bases between the two germline ends. This TCR came from a woman between 25 and 40 years old with COVID-19, enrolled during active disease. This chain links TRBV6-4 with TRBJ2-1, with D possibly matching TRBD2 (6 bases). The sequencing sample was made of peripheral blood. The CDR3 nucleotides are TGTGCCAGCAGTGACGTCGGGAGTGTAGGCGATGAGCAGTTCTTC. Translation: CASSDVGSVGDEQFF.